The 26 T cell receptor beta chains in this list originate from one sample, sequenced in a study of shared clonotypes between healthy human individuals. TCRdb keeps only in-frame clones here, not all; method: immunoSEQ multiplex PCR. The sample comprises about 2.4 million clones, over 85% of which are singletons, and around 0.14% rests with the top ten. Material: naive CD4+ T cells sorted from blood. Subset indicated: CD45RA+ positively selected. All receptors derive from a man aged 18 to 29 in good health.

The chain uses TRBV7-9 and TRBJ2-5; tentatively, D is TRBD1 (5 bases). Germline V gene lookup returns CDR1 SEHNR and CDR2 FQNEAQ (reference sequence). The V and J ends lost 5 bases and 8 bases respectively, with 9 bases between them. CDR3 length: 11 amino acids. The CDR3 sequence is CASSPTVTQYF. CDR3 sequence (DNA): TGTGCCAGCAGCCCGACAGTAACCCAGTACTTC.

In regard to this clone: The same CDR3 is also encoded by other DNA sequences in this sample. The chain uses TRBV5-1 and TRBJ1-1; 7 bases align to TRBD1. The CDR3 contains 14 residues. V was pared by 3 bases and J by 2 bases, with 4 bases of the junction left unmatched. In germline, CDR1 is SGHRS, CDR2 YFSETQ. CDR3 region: CASSWDSLNTEAFF. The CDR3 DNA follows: TGCGCCAGCAGCTGGGACAGTCTTAACACTGAAGCTTTCTTT.

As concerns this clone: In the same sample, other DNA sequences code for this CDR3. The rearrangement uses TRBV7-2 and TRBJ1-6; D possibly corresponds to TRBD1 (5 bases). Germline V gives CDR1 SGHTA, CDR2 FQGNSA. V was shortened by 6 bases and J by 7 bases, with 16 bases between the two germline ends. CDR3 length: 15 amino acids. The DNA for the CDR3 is TGTGCCAGCAGTCCCGACCGTGGGGGGAATTCACCCCTCCACTTT. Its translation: CASSPDRGGNSPLHF.

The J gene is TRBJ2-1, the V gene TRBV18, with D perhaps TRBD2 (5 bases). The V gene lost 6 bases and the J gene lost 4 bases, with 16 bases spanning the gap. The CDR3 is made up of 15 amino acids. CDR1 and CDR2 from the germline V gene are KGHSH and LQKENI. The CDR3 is CASSETTSGYNEQFF. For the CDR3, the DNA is TGTGCCAGCTCCGAGACTACAAGCGGATACAATGAGCAGTTCTTC.

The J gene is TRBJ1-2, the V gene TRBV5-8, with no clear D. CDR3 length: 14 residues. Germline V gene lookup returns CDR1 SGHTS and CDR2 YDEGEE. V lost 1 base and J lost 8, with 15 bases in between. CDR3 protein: CASSLTQLTPGYTF. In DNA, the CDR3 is TGTGCCAGCAGCTTGACACAGTTGACGCCAGGCTACACCTTC.

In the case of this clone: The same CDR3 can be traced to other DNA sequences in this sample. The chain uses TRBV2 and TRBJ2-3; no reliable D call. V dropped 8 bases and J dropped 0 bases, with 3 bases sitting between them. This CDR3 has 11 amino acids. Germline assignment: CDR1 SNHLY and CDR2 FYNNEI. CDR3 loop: CASRSTDTQYF. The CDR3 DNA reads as TGTGCCAGCCGGAGCACAGATACGCAGTATTTT. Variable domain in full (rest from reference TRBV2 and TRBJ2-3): EPEVTQTPSHQVTQMGQEVILRCVPISNHLYFYWYRQILGQKVEFLVSFYNNEISEKSEIFDDQFSVERPDGSNFTLKIRSTKLEDSAMYFCASRSTDTQYFGPGTRLTVL.

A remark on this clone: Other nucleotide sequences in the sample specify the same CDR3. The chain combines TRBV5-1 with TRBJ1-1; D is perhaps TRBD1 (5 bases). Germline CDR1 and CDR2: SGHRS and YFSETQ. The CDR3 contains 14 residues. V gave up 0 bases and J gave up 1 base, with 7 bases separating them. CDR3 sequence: CASSLAGKNTEAFF. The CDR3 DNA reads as TGCGCCAGCAGCTTGGCAGGGAAGAACACTGAAGCTTTCTTT. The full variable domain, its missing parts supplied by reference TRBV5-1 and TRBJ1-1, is KAGVTQTPRYLIKTRGQQVTLSCSPISGHRSVSWYQQTPGQGLQFLFEYFSETQRNKGNFPGRFSGRQFSNSRSEMNVSTLELGDSALYLCASSLAGKNTEAFFGQGTRLTVV.

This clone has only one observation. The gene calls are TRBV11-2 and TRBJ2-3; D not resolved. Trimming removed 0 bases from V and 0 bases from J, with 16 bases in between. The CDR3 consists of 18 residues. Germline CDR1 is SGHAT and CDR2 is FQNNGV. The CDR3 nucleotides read TGTGCCAGCAGCTTAGAGAGCTTTGTCGGTAAAAGCACAGATACGCAGTATTTT. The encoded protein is CASSLESFVGKSTDTQYF.

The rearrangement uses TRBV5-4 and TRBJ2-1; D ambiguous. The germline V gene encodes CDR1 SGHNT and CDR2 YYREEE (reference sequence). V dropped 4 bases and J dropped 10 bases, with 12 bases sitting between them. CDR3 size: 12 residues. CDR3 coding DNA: TGTGCCAGCAGCAGAGGAACAGCGGAGCAGTTCTTC. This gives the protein CASSRGTAEQFF.

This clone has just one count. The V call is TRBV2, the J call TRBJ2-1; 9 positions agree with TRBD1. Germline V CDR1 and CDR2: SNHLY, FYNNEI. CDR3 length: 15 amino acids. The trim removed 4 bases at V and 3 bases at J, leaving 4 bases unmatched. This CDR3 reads CASSGGQGDYNEQFF. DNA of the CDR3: TGTGCCAGCAGTGGGGGACAGGGCGACTACAATGAGCAGTTCTTC.

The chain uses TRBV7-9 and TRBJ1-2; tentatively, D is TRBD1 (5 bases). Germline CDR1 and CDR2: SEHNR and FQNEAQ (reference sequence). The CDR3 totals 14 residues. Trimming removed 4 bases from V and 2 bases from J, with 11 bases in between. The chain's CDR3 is CASSSTPGNYGYTF. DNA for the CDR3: TGTGCCAGCAGCTCAACCCCAGGGAACTATGGCTACACCTTC.

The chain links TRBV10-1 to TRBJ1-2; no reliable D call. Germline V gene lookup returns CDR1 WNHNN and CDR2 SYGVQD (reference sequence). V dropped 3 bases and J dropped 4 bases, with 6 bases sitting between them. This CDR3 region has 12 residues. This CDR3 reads CASSDGLYGYTF. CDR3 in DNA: TGCGCCAGCAGTGATGGTCTCTATGGCTACACCTTC.

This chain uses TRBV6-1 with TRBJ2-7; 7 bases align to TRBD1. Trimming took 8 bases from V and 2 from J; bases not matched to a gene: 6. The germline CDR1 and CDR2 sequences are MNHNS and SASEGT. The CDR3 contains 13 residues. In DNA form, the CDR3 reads TGTGCCAGCCGATGGACAGGAGCCTACGAGCAGTACTTC. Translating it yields CASRWTGAYEQYF.

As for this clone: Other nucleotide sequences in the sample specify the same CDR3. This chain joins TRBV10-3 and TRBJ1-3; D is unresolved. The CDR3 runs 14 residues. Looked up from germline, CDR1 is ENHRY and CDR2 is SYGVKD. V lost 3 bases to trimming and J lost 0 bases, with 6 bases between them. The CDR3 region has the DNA TGTGCCATCAGTGACGGATCCTCTGGAAACACCATATATTTT. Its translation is CAISDGSSGNTIYF.

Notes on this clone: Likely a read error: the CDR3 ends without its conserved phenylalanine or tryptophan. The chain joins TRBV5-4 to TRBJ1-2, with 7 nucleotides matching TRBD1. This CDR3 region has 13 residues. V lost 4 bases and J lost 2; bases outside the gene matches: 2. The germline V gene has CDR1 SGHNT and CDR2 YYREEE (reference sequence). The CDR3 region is CASSGTENYGYTL. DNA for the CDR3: TGTGCCAGCAGCGGGACAGAAAACTATGGCTACACCCTC.

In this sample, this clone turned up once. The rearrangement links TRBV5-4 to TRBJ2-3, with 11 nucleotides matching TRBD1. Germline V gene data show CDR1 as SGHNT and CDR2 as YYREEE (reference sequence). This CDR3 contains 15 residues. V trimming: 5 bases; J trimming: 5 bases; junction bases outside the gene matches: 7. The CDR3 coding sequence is TGTGCCAGCAGTCGCGGACAGGGGGCGCGAGATACGCAGTATTTT. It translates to CASSRGQGARDTQYF.

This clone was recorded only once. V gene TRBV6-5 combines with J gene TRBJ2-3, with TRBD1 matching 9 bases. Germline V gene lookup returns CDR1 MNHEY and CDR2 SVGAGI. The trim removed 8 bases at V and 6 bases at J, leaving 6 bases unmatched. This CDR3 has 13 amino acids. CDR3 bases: TGTGCCAGCGCTCACAGGGGGCGGGATACGCAGTATTTT. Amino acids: CASAHRGRDTQYF.

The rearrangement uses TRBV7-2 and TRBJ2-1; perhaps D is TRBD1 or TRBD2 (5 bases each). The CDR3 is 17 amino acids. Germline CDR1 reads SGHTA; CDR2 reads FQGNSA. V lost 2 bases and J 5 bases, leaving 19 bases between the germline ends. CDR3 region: CASSLSRLTGRHNEQFF. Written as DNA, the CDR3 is TGTGCCAGCAGCTTAAGCCGACTAACGGGACGACACAATGAGCAGTTCTTC.

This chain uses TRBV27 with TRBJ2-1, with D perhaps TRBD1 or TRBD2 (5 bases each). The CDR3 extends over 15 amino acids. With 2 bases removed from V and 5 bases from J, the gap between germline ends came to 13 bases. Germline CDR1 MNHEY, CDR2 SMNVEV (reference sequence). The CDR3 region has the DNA TGTGCCAGCAGTTTAGAGGGGAACCTTAACAATGAGCAGTTCTTC. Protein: CASSLEGNLNNEQFF.

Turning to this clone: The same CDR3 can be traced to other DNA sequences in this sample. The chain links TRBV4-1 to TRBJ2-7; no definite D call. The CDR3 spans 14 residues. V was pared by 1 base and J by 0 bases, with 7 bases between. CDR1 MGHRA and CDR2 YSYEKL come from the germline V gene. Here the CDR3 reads CASSQGDYSYEQYF. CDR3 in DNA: TGCGCCAGCAGCCAAGGGGATTACTCCTACGAGCAGTACTTC.

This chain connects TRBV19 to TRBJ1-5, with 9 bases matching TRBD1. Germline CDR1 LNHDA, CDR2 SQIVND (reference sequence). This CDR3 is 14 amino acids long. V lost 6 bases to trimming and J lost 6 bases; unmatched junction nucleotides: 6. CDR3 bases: TGTGCCAGTAGGAGGACAGGGGAGAGTCAGCCCCAGCATTTT. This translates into CASRRTGESQPQHF.

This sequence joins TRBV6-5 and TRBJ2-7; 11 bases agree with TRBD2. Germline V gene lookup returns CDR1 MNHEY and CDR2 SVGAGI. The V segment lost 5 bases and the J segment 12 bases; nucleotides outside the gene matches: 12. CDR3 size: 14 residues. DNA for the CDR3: TGTGCCAGCAGTCTGGGACTAGCGGACCTGGCCAGGTACTTC. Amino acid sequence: CASSLGLADLARYF.

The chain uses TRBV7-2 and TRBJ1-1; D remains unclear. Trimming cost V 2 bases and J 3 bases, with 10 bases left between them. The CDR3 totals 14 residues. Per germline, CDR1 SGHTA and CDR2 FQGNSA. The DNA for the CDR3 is TGTGCCAGCAGCTTAATGAGGGTTGACACTGAAGCTTTCTTT. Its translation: CASSLMRVDTEAFF. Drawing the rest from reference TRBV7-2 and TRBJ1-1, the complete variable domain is GAGVSQSPSNKVTEKGKDVELRCDPISGHTALYWYRQSLGQGLEFLIYFQGNSAPDKSGLPSDRFSAERTGGSVSTLTIQRTQQEDSAVYLCASSLMRVDTEAFFGQGTRLTVV.

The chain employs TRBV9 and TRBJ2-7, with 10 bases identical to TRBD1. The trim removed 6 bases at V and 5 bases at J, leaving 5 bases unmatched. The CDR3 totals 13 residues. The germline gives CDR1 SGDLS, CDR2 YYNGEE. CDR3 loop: CASNLGQGDEQYF. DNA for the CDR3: TGTGCCAGCAACTTAGGACAGGGGGACGAGCAGTACTTC.

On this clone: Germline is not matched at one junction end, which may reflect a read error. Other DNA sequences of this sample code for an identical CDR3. The CDR3 protein is CASSPQGAGTDTQYF. The CDR3 DNA reads TGTGCCAGCTCCCCACAGGGGGCGGGAACAGATACGCAGTATTTT. The chain joins TRBV18 to TRBJ2-3, with 9 bases fitting TRBD1. Germline assignment: CDR1 KGHSH and CDR2 LQKENI. The CDR3 has 15 amino acids.

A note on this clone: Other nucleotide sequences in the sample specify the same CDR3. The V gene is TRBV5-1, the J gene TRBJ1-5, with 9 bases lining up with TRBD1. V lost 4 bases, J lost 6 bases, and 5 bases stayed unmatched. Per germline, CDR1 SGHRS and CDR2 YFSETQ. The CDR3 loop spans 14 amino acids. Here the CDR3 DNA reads TGCGCCAGCAGCCCTGGGACAGGGAGTCAGCCCCAGCATTTT. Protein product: CASSPGTGSQPQHF.